These 19 T cell receptor beta chains originate from one sample sequenced in a study of blood T cells in healthy people across ages. It was with a sample-barcoded 5' primer and a J-beta primer mix that a second PCR of roughly 7 to 12 cycles was run. Each CDR3 protein gets one entry after TCRdb re-called the 5' RACE reads with MiXCR. The sample contains 1.4 million to 1.5 million distinct CDR3 sequences, 42% of which appear only once. Specimen: blood. Receptors originate from a woman under 30 in good health.

The chain links TRBV19 to TRBJ2-1; the match to TRBD2 covers 7 bases. The CDR3 spans 15 residues. The J segment lost 5 bases and the V segment lost 1 base, leaving 5 bases of the junction unmatched. Germline assignment: CDR1 LNHDA and CDR2 SQIVND (reference sequence). CDR3 sequence: CASSIGASGNNEQFF. Here the CDR3 DNA reads TGTGCCAGTAGTATAGGGGCTAGCGGAAACAATGAGCAGTTCTTC.

This clonotype was recorded a few times. The chain joins TRBV5-6 to TRBJ2-7; D gene ambiguous. This CDR3 has 13 amino acids. Per the germline V gene, CDR1 is SGHDT and CDR2 is YYEEEE. The ends were cut back, 1 base at V and 4 bases at J, with 9 bases in the middle. Here the CDR3 DNA reads TGTGCCAGCAGCTTGAGGGCCCTTTACGAGCAGTACTTC. It encodes CASSLRALYEQYF.

This clonotype has only a few counts. This may come from a read error, since a much larger clone is one base off. The genes are TRBV10-3 and TRBJ2-7; 8 bases are shared with TRBD1. Germline assignment: CDR1 ENHRY and CDR2 SYGVKD. The CDR3 consists of 15 residues. The V gene end was trimmed by 6 bases and the J gene end by 7 bases; junction bases not matched to a gene: 14. The CDR3 DNA reads as TGTGCCATCAGGTCAGGGGGCGCGTCCTACAATGAGCAGTACTTC. This sequence encodes CAIRSGGASYNEQYF.

The chain carries TRBV4-2 and TRBJ2-2; possible D gene TRBD2, 6 bases. Germline V gene lookup returns CDR1 LGHNA and CDR2 YNFKEQ. Trimming cost V 0 bases and J 4 bases, with 18 bases left between them. This CDR3 comprises 18 residues. The DNA of the CDR3 is TGTGCCAGCAGCCAAGAAGTGGGTCGGGGGACCGGCACCGGGGAGCTGTTTTTT. This gives the protein CASSQEVGRGTGTGELFF.

The genes are TRBV3-1 and TRBJ2-4; 9 bases agree with TRBD1. With V trimmed by 1 base and J by 13 bases, 17 bases remained unmatched. Germline values: CDR1 LGHDT, CDR2 YNNKEL (reference sequence). This CDR3 contains 17 residues. CDR3 DNA sequence: TGTGCCAGCAGCCAAGCCCGAACCGGGACAGGGTTGGGGGAGCAGTACTTC. Its protein is CASSQARTGTGLGEQYF.

The rearrangement joins TRBV10-3 to TRBJ2-1; tentatively, D is TRBD2 (5 bases). Germline V gene data show CDR1 as ENHRY and CDR2 as SYGVKD. The CDR3 runs to 12 residues. Trimming took 8 bases from V and 3 from J, leaving 8 bases between them. The CDR3 loop reads CAIGGHYNEQFF. CDR3 nucleotide sequence: TGTGCCATCGGCGGGCACTACAATGAGCAGTTCTTC.

The V call is TRBV30, the J call TRBJ2-7; 9 bases agree with TRBD1. This CDR3 is built from 16 residues. V lost 0 bases, J lost 5 bases, and 11 bases stayed unmatched. CDR1 and CDR2 (germline): GTSNPN, SVGIG (reference sequence). The CDR3 DNA reads as TGTGCCTGGAGTGTAGTTAGAGGACAGGGGCACCACGAGCAGTACTTC. Translation: CAWSVVRGQGHHEQYF.

The chain joins TRBV7-6 to TRBJ2-3; D is unresolved. There are 12 residues in the CDR3. V dropped 1 base and J dropped 7 bases, with 6 bases sitting between them. Germline V gene lookup returns CDR1 SGHVS and CDR2 FNYEAQ. DNA for the CDR3: TGTGCCAGCAGCTTAGAGCCCTATACGCAGTATTTT. Protein product: CASSLEPYTQYF.

This clonotype showed up just a few times. J is TRBJ2-3 and V is TRBV12-3 or TRBV12-4; 7 bases agree with TRBD2. Trimming cost V 3 bases and J 3 bases; bases outside gene matches: 3. This CDR3 is 14 amino acids long. CDR3 amino acids: CASSFRAGTDTQYF. The CDR3 DNA reads as TGTGCCAGCAGTTTCCGAGCGGGAACAGATACGCAGTATTTT.

V usage is TRBV11-2 and J usage is TRBJ1-2; D unclear. Germline V gene lookup returns CDR1 SGHAT and CDR2 FQNNGV. Between the trimmed V and J ends, which lost 3 bases and 6 bases, there was a span of 14 bases. This CDR3 region has 14 residues. The CDR3 protein is CASSFLASENGYTF. For the CDR3, the DNA is TGTGCCAGCAGCTTTTTGGCGTCGGAGAATGGCTACACCTTC.

This clonotype has just a few counts. The genes are TRBV29-1 and TRBJ2-2, with D possibly matching TRBD1 (7 bases). Trimming removed 4 bases from V and 4 bases from J, with 10 bases in between. Germline CDR1 reads SQVTM; CDR2 reads ANQGSEA. The CDR3 is 13 residues long. CDR3 DNA sequence: TGCAGCGTTGTCAGGGGGGCCACCGGGGAGCTGTTTTTT. It codes for CSVVRGATGELFF.

The chain has TRBV11-1 and TRBJ1-1; D is perhaps TRBD1 (6 bases). CDR3 length equals 14 residues. V lost 8 bases and J lost 6, with 19 bases in between. The germline CDR1 and CDR2 sequences are SGHAT and FQDESV (reference sequence). CDR3 residues: CASGQQGLDPEAFF. CDR3 in DNA: TGTGCCAGCGGACAACAGGGTCTTGATCCTGAAGCTTTCTTT.

Concerning this clonotype itself: The junction and the germline gene differ at one end; a read error may be behind it. V gene TRBV24-1 combines with J gene TRBJ2-3; 10 positions agree with TRBD1. This CDR3 contains 15 residues. Per the germline V gene, CDR1 is KGHDR and CDR2 is SFDVKD. The CDR3 DNA reads as TGTACCACCAGCTCCGGGACAGGGGCCACAGATACGCAGTATTTT. This gives the protein CTTSSGTGATDTQYF.

This sequence joins TRBV20-1 and TRBJ1-1; tentatively, D is TRBD1 (6 bases). Per germline, CDR1 DFQATT and CDR2 SNEGSKA (reference sequence). The V end was cut by 5 bases, the J end by 7 bases, with 11 bases between. CDR3 length: 11 residues. The CDR3: CSAGQKLEAFF. In DNA, the CDR3 is TGCAGTGCTGGACAGAAACTTGAAGCTTTCTTT.

This clonotype showed up just a few times. This chain links TRBV6-1 with TRBJ2-7; D gene unclear. This CDR3 contains 13 residues. V was trimmed by 2 bases and J by 2 bases, leaving 7 bases between them. Germline values: CDR1 MNHNS, CDR2 SASEGT. The CDR3 is CASSEPTTYEQYF. As DNA, the CDR3 is TGTGCCAGCAGTGAACCAACAACCTACGAGCAGTACTTC.

This clonotype was observed a handful of times. The V gene is TRBV29-1, the J gene TRBJ2-3; perhaps TRBD1 as D (6 bases). The CDR3 contains 17 residues. Between the trimmed V and J ends, which lost 7 bases and 0 bases, there was a span of 23 bases. Per germline, CDR1 SQVTM and CDR2 ANQGSEA. CDR3 sequence (DNA): TGCAGCGCCCGAGGGGGAACGGGTCAGGCCAGCACAGATACGCAGTATTTT. The encoded protein is CSARGGTGQASTDTQYF.

The rearrangement joins TRBV7-3 to TRBJ2-7; TRBD1 agrees at 9 bases. This CDR3 comprises 15 residues. The V and J ends lost 3 bases and 3 bases, in that order; junction bases with no gene match: 6. Germline loops: CDR1 SGHTA, CDR2 FQGTGA. This chain's CDR3 is CASSFSAGQGYEQYF. In DNA, the CDR3 is TGTGCCAGCAGCTTTTCGGCGGGACAGGGCTACGAGCAGTACTTC.

The table lists this clonotype with a few counts. V gene TRBV12-3 or TRBV12-4 combines with J gene TRBJ1-1; TRBD1 is a possible D gene (6 bases). CDR3 length: 13 amino acids. V lost 5 bases and J 4 bases, leaving 11 bases between the germline ends. The CDR3 DNA is TGTGCCAGCAGTGTAGGGGGGCTCACTGAAGCTTTCTTT. The encoded protein is CASSVGGLTEAFF.

CDR3 amino acids: CASSLGNRFQETQYF. CDR3 bases: TGCGCCAGCAGCTTGGGGAACAGGTTTCAAGAGACCCAGTACTTC. The gene calls are TRBV5-1 and TRBJ2-5; D might be TRBD1 (5 bases). The germline V and J ends were trimmed by 0 bases and 2 bases, with 11 bases remaining between them. Per the germline V gene, CDR1 is SGHRS and CDR2 is YFSETQ. The CDR3 is 15 residues long.